This T cell receptor beta chain was recovered during a study of CD8 T cells in ankylosing spondylitis. This CDR3 has 15 amino acids. Germline V gene sequence: CDR1 LGHDT, CDR2 YNNKEL (reference sequence). Trimming stripped 0 bases from V and 2 bases from J, with 11 bases between. By quantitative 5'-RACE with molecular barcodes, the TCR beta libraries were made. TCRdb ran MiXCR on the 5' RACE reads and lists one entry per CDR3 protein. The profile covers more than 600,000 distinct CDR3 sequences, with around 19% appearing a single time and approximately 18% taken by the ten largest. A note on this clonotype: No antigen is known for it.

Study-level points and caveats: Disease-linked clones were reportedly significantly enriched in matched ankylosing spondylitis synovial fluid. Disease-linked clones had a CD8+ phenotype and relatively low frequency in peripheral blood. Earlier authors reported some of these motif variants in reactive arthritis synovial fluid and blood. A TCR beta motif of eight highly homologous variants appeared characteristic of ankylosing spondylitis blood.

Sequenced: blood, either unsorted or a sorted T cell fraction (not recorded which). The sequence was collected from a male donor with ankylosing spondylitis. The chain couples TRBV3-1 to TRBJ2-7, with D perhaps assigned TRBD1 or TRBD2 (6 bases each). The CDR3 loop is CASSQDLGGTYEQYF. Here the CDR3 DNA reads TGTGCCAGCAGCCAAGATTTAGGGGGGACCTACGAGCAGTACTTC.